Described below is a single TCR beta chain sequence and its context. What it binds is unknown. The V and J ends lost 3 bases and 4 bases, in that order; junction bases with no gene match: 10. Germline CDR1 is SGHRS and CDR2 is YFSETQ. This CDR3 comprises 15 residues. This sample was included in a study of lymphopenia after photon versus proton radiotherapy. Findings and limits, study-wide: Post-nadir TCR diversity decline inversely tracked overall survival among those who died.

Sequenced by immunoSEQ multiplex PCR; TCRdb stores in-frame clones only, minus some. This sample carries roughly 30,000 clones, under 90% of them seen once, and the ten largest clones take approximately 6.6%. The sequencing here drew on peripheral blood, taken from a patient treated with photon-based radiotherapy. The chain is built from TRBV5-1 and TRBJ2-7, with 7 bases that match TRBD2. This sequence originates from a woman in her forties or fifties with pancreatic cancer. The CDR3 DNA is TGCGCCAGCAGCTCCCACGGGCTAGCGGAATACGAGCAGTACTTC. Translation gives CASSSHGLAEYEQYF.